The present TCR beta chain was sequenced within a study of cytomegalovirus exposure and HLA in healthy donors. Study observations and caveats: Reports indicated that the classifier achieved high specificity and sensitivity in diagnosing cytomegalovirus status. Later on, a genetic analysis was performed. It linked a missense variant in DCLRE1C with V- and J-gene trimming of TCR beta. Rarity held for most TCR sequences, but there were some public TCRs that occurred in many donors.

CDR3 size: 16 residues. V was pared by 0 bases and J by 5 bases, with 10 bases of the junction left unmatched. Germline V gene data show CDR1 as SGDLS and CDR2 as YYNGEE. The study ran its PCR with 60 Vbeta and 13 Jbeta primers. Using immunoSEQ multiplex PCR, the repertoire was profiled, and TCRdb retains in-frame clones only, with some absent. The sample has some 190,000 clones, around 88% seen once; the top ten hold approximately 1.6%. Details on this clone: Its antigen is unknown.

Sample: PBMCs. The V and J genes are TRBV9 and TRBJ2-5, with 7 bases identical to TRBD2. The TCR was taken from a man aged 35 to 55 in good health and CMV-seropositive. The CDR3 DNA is TGTGCCAGCAGCGTAGCGACCTCGGGGGGAGGGGAGACCCAGTACTTC. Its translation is CASSVATSGGGETQYF.